The 27 T cell receptor beta chains reported below all come from one sample, sequenced in a study of OX40 agonist ivuxolimab in advanced cancers. TCRdb's table, derived via immunoSEQ multiplex PCR, lists solely in-frame clones and lacks some. The sample records more than 65,000 clones, approximately 85% being singletons. This material consisted of CD4+ or CD8+ T cells sorted from blood, taken in a trial of the OX40 agonist ivuxolimab. These receptors were collected from an adult with an advanced solid tumor such as melanoma, head and neck, liver or kidney cancer.

This CDR3 reads CASSPVYSGVDQPQHF. In nucleotides, the CDR3 is TGTGCCAGCTCACCAGTTTACAGCGGCGTGGATCAGCCCCAGCATTTT. The chain couples TRBV18 to TRBJ1-5, with D unresolved. CDR1 and CDR2 (germline): KGHSH, LQKENI. Between the trimmed V and J ends, which lost 2 bases and 5 bases, there was a span of 16 bases. The CDR3 is 16 residues long. Full variable domain (outside the CDR3, taken from reference TRBV18 and TRBJ1-5): NAGVMQNPRHLVRRRGQEARLRCSPMKGHSHVYWYRQLPEEGLKFMVYLQKENIIDESGMPKERFSAEFPKEGPSILRIQQVVRGDSAAYFCASSPVYSGVDQPQHFGDGTRLSIL.

The chain combines TRBV7-6 with TRBJ2-2; D is perhaps TRBD1 (6 bases). V lost 3 bases to trimming and J lost 1 base, with 9 bases between them. The germline CDR1 and CDR2 sequences are SGHVS and FNYEAQ. This CDR3 region has 15 residues. The CDR3 loop reads CASSFRGENTGELFF. The CDR3 DNA reads TGTGCCAGCAGCTTCAGGGGCGAGAACACCGGGGAGCTGTTTTTT.

This clone was counted only a few times. J is TRBJ1-5 and V is TRBV19, with no clear D. Trimming cost V 6 bases and J 5 bases, with 11 bases left between them. The CDR3 spans 13 residues. Germline values: CDR1 LNHDA, CDR2 SQIVND (reference sequence). The CDR3 region has the DNA TGTGCCAGTAGCCGGGCTGAATATCAGCCCCAGCATTTT. Protein sequence: CASSRAEYQPQHF.

V usage is TRBV20-1 and J usage is TRBJ2-7; TRBD2 might be the D (5 bases). In germline, CDR1 is DFQATT, CDR2 SNEGSKA (reference sequence). The CDR3 extends over 11 amino acids. Trimming stripped 4 bases from V and 7 bases from J, with 11 bases between. The DNA for the CDR3 is TGCAGTGCTACTCGGGGTGGGGAGCAGTACTTC. This gives the protein CSATRGGEQYF.

This clone turned up a few times. For the CDR3, the DNA is TGTGCCACCAGCAGAGATCAACGGCTAGCGGGGACAAACAATGAGCAGTTCTTC. This translates into CATSRDQRLAGTNNEQFF. V and J are TRBV15 and TRBJ2-1; 9 nucleotides match TRBD2. From germline, CDR1 is LNHNV and CDR2 YYDKDF (reference sequence). CDR3 length equals 18 residues. V was pared by 0 bases and J by 5 bases, with 11 bases of the junction left unmatched.

V usage is TRBV7-9 and J usage is TRBJ1-1; D remains ambiguous. The V gene's germline CDR1 is SEHNR and CDR2 FQNEAQ (reference sequence). This CDR3 has 16 amino acids. V lost 4 bases, J lost 8 bases, and 23 bases lay in between. In DNA, the CDR3 is TGTGCCAGCAGCTCGAGTGTCTCGGGCAGTCTTTCCGAAGCTTTCTTT. It translates to CASSSSVSGSLSEAFF.

The CDR3 loop is CASSGSSYNEQFF. Written as DNA, the CDR3 is TGTGCCAGCAGCGGGAGCTCCTACAATGAGCAGTTCTTC. The gene calls are TRBV7-2 and TRBJ2-1; D possibly corresponds to TRBD2 (5 bases). The CDR3 extends over 13 amino acids. From germline, CDR1 is SGHTA and CDR2 FQGNSA. V was pared by 5 bases and J by 0 bases, with 5 bases between.

This chain joins TRBV6-5 and TRBJ2-7; 8 bases are shared with TRBD1. CDR1 is MNHEY and CDR2 is SVGAGI in the germline V gene. CDR3 length: 16 amino acids. V shed 2 bases and J 2 bases; nucleotides not matched to a gene: 8. The CDR3 spells CASSYGGTGVTYEQYF. DNA of the CDR3: TGTGCCAGCAGTTACGGGGGGACAGGAGTGACCTACGAGCAGTACTTC.

V and J are TRBV5-4 and TRBJ2-3, with 8 nucleotides matching TRBD1. Unmatched junction bases numbered 2, after V lost 1 base and J lost 4 bases. The CDR3 is 14 residues long. Germline-derived CDR1 and CDR2 are SGHNT and YYREEE (reference sequence). The CDR3 DNA reads TGTGCCAGCAGCTTGCGGGACAGGTCAGATACGCAGTATTTT. The encoded protein is CASSLRDRSDTQYF.

The chain has TRBV18 and TRBJ2-7; D unclear. The CDR3 runs 14 residues. Germline V gene sequence: CDR1 KGHSH, CDR2 LQKENI. The V end lost 2 bases, the J end lost 1 base, and 9 bases lay between the germline ends. The CDR3 nucleotides read TGTGCCAGCTCACCATCCCCGGGTTCCTACGAGCAGTACTTC. It specifies CASSPSPGSYEQYF.

The sample holds a few counts of this clone. The chain has TRBV5-1 and TRBJ1-1, with 7 bases matching TRBD1. The V gene's germline CDR1 is SGHRS and CDR2 YFSETQ. CDR3 size: 15 residues. With V trimmed by 1 base and J by 6 bases, 9 bases remained unmatched. The CDR3 DNA reads TGCGCCAGCAGCTTGTTTCAATTCGGACAGGCTGAAGCTTTCTTT. Translating it yields CASSLFQFGQAEAFF.

The V and J genes are TRBV6-1 and TRBJ1-2, with D possibly being TRBD1 (5 bases). Germline V lookup: CDR1 MNHNS, CDR2 SASEGT. This CDR3 is 14 amino acids long. Between the trimmed V and J ends, which lost 6 bases and 0 bases, there was a span of 11 bases. The CDR3 DNA is TGTGCCAGCAGCTGGGGGTCGACTAACTATGGCTACACCTTC. It specifies CASSWGSTNYGYTF.

This chain uses TRBV6-5 with TRBJ2-1; 11 nucleotides match TRBD2. This CDR3 spans 15 amino acids. V shed 4 bases, J shed 6 bases, and the junction held 5 bases outside the gene matches. Germline-derived CDR1 and CDR2 are MNHEY and SVGAGI. The CDR3 nucleotides are TGTGCCAGCAGTTCGTTGACTAGCGGGATCAATGAGCAGTTCTTC. Its protein product is CASSSLTSGINEQFF.

This clone was counted between two and nine times. The chain combines TRBV19 with TRBJ1-1, with TRBD1 identical over 8 bases. Germline CDR1 LNHDA, CDR2 SQIVND (reference sequence). This CDR3 comprises 15 residues. The trim removed 5 bases at V and 0 bases at J, leaving 5 bases unmatched. The CDR3 DNA reads as TGTGCCAGTAGTGCCCAGGGGGCCGTGAACACTGAAGCTTTCTTT. Amino acid sequence: CASSAQGAVNTEAFF. Variable domain in full (rest from reference TRBV19 and TRBJ1-1): DGGITQSPKYLFRKEGQNVTLSCEQNLNHDAMYWYRQDPGQGLRLIYYSQIVNDFQKGDIAEGYSVSREKKESFPLTVTSAQKNPTAFYLCASSAQGAVNTEAFFGQGTRLTVV.

The chain links TRBV28 to TRBJ1-2; no firm D call. This CDR3 contains 12 residues. V gave up 2 bases and J gave up 4 bases, with 5 bases separating them. Germline CDR1 reads MDHEN; CDR2 reads SYDVKM. The CDR3 DNA is TGTGCCAGCAGTTTAGCGGCCTATGGCTACACCTTC. Translating it yields CASSLAAYGYTF.

The chain recombines TRBV10-3 with TRBJ1-1; D is unresolved. CDR1 is ENHRY and CDR2 is SYGVKD in the germline V gene. V lost 10 bases, J lost 0 bases, and 12 bases lay in between. The CDR3 loop spans 13 amino acids. CDR3 DNA sequence: TGTGCCACATTCCTTGGGATGAACACTGAAGCTTTCTTT. Amino acids: CATFLGMNTEAFF.

The chain couples TRBV6-5 to TRBJ2-7; 8 bases map to TRBD2. The CDR3 is made up of 15 amino acids. V lost 6 bases, J lost 4 bases, and 11 bases stayed unmatched. Germline V gene lookup returns CDR1 MNHEY and CDR2 SVGAGI. In nucleotides, the CDR3 is TGTGCCAGCAGGCCAAGAGCGGGAGTAGTTTACGAGCAGTACTTC. It is translated as CASRPRAGVVYEQYF.

This clone was counted a single time. The J gene is TRBJ2-1, the V gene TRBV29-1, with D uncertain. Germline V lookup: CDR1 SQVTM, CDR2 ANQGSEA. V gave up 0 bases and J gave up 9 bases, with 15 bases separating them. The CDR3 consists of 14 residues. Here the CDR3 reads CSVEDDLRPGEQFF. In DNA form, the CDR3 reads TGCAGCGTTGAAGATGACCTTAGACCGGGTGAGCAGTTCTTC.

V and J are TRBV7-9 and TRBJ1-1; D remains unclear. The V gene's germline CDR1 is SEHNR and CDR2 FQNEAQ (reference sequence). CDR3 length: 12 residues. V lost 4 bases and J 7 bases, leaving 10 bases between the germline ends. DNA for the CDR3: TGTGCCAGCAGCTCCCGCACACTTGAAGCTTTCTTT. Encoded protein: CASSSRTLEAFF. The full variable domain, rest sourced from reference TRBV7-9 and TRBJ1-1, is DTGVSQNPRHKITKRGQNVTFRCDPISEHNRLYWYRQTLGQGPEFLTYFQNEAQLEKSRLLSDRFSAERPKGSFSTLEIQRTEQGDSAMYLCASSSRTLEAFFGQGTRLTVV.

This rearrangement joins TRBV28 to TRBJ1-5; D is unclear. CDR1 is MDHEN and CDR2 is SYDVKM in the germline V gene. This CDR3 comprises 12 residues. Between the trimmed V and J ends, which lost 2 bases and 4 bases, there was a span of 3 bases. The CDR3 bases are TGTGCCAGCAGTTTAAATAATCAGCCCCAGCATTTT. It yields the protein CASSLNNQPQHF.

The CDR3 region is CSVAEGPSSYEQYF. The CDR3 DNA reads TGCAGCGTTGCCGAGGGGCCGAGCTCCTACGAGCAGTACTTC. The chain links TRBV29-1 to TRBJ2-5; D may match TRBD1 or TRBD2 (5 bases each). The tail of the sequence fits TRBJ2-7 better, so the J call may be wrong. This CDR3 has 14 residues. CDR1 SQVTM and CDR2 ANQGSEA come from the germline V gene.

V and J are TRBV5-1 and TRBJ2-5; D is perhaps TRBD1 or TRBD2 (6 bases each). The CDR3 is made up of 15 amino acids. Per the germline V gene, CDR1 is SGHRS and CDR2 is YFSETQ. The V end lost 1 base, the J end lost 3 bases, and 13 bases lay between the germline ends. CDR3 region: CASSLFWGAEETQYF. In DNA, the CDR3 is TGCGCCAGCAGCTTGTTTTGGGGGGCCGAAGAGACCCAGTACTTC.

CDR3 amino acids: CASSYPARGYSGNTIYF. Here the CDR3 DNA reads TGTGCCAGCAGTTACCCCGCCAGGGGGTACTCTGGAAACACCATATATTTT. The chain recombines TRBV6-7 with TRBJ1-3, with TRBD1 identical over 7 bases. TRBV6-7 is annotated as an ORF whose role is uncertain. The CDR3 is 17 amino acids. Unmatched junction bases numbered 7, after V lost 2 bases and J lost 0 bases.

Note on this clone: The junction does not match germline at one end; this may be a read error. The rearrangement uses TRBV28 and TRBJ2-2; possibly TRBD2 for D (6 bases). Germline V gives CDR1 MDHEN, CDR2 SYDVKM. This CDR3 region has 14 residues. This CDR3 is CASTLAAHTGELFF. The CDR3, as DNA: TGTGCCAGCACTTTAGCGGCCCACACCGGGGAGCTGTTTTTT.

Comments on this clone: The sample contains more than one DNA sequence encoding this CDR3. The genes are TRBV19 and TRBJ2-5; D uncertain. There are 12 residues in the CDR3. With 3 bases removed from V and 5 bases from J, the gap between germline ends came to 7 bases. CDR1 and CDR2 from the germline V gene are LNHDA and SQIVND (reference sequence). The CDR3 region is CASSMGEETQYF. The DNA for the CDR3 is TGTGCCAGTAGTATGGGTGAGGAGACCCAGTACTTC.

The gene calls are TRBV30 and TRBJ2-3; D unclear. The length of the CDR3 is 12 residues. The V and J ends lost 1 base and 6 bases respectively, with 8 bases between them. CDR1 and CDR2 from the germline V gene are GTSNPN and SVGIG (reference sequence). CDR3 sequence reads: CAWSDMGDTQYF. The DNA for the CDR3 is TGTGCCTGGAGTGACATGGGCGATACGCAGTATTTT.

J is TRBJ2-7 and V is TRBV30, with unresolved D. Trimming shortened V by 0 bases and J by 6 bases, and 9 bases separated the two germline ends. The germline V gene encodes CDR1 GTSNPN and CDR2 SVGIG (reference sequence). This CDR3 is built from 12 residues. The CDR3 here is CAWSVSQLEQYF. In nucleotides, the CDR3 is TGTGCCTGGAGTGTAAGCCAGCTCGAGCAGTACTTC.